This T cell receptor (beta chain) was recorded in a study of blood T cells in healthy people across ages. Notes on the study in general: Observed TCR beta diversity showed a strong correlation with the percentage of naive T cells as measured by flow cytometry.

In regard to this clonotype: Its target is not known.

A second about 7 to 11 cycle PCR used barcoded and J-beta primers. TCRdb re-called the 5' RACE reads through MiXCR, storing one row per CDR3 protein. The sample yields over a million distinct CDR3 sequences, around 43% seen once. The CDR3 spans 12 residues. The trim removed 11 bases at V and 2 bases at J, leaving 5 bases unmatched. Germline V gene data show CDR1 as SGHTA and CDR2 as FQGNSA. The receptor's source is a woman between 55 and 75 years old in good health. The rearrangement uses TRBV7-2 and TRBJ2-7, with 8 bases fitting TRBD2. Sequencing was done on a sample of blood. The CDR3 spells CAGERETYEQYF. CDR3 nucleotide sequence: TGTGCCGGGGAGCGGGAGACCTACGAGCAGTACTTC.